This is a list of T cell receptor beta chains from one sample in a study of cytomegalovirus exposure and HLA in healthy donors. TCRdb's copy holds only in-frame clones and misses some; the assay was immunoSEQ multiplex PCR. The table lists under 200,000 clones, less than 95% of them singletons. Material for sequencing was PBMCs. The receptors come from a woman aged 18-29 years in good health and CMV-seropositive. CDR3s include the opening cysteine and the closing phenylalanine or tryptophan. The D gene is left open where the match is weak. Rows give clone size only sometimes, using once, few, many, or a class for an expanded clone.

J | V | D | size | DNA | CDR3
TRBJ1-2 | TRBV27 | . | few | TGTGCCAGCAGTTTATCTCCCAGGGTAAAAGGCTACACCTTC | CASSLSPRVKGYTF
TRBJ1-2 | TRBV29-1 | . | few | TGCAGCGCCGTACAGAGTAACTATGGCTACACCTTC | CSAVQSNYGYTF
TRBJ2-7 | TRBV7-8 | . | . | TGTGCCAGCAGCTTAGTGGGCAGGACTCTCTCCTACGAGCAGTACTTC | CASSLVGRTLSYEQYF
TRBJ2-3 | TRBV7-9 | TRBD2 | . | TGTGCCAGCACCAGGCTAGCGGGGCGCACAGATACGCAGTATTTT | CASTRLAGRTDTQYF
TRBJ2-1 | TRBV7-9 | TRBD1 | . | TGTGCCAGCAGAAATCCCCCCCGACAGGGGATCAGCAATGAGCAGTTCTTC | CASRNPPRQGISNEQFF
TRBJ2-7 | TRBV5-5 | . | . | TGTGCCAGCAGCTTGGGAGTACAGTCCTCCTACGAGCAGTACTTC | CASSLGVQSSYEQYF
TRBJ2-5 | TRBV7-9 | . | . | TGTGCCAGCAGCTTAGATGTGCAGGGCAGGGAGACCCAGTACTTC | CASSLDVQGRETQYF
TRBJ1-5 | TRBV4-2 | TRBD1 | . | TGTGCCAGCAGCCAAGAACAGGGGAGTAGCAATCAGCCCCAGCATTTT | CASSQEQGSSNQPQHF
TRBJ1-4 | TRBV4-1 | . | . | TGCGCCAGCAGCCAAGTAGGCGGATTTAATGAAAAACTGTTTTTT | CASSQVGGFNEKLFF
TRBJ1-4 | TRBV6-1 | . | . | TGTGCCAGCAGTGAAGCGACAGGCCGTAATGAAAAACTGTTTTTT | CASSEATGRNEKLFF
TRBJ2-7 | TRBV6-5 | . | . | TGTGCCAGCAGTTACTGGAAGGCGTCCCTTGCGGCCGAGCAGTACTTC | CASSYWKASLAAEQYF
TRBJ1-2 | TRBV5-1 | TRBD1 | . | TGCGCCAGCAGCCCTGGGACAGGGAGCCTTCTGGCTGGCTACACCTTC | CASSPGTGSLLAGYTF
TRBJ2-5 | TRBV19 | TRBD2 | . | TGTGCCAGTAGCCCAAGCGGGAGGGCCCGGGAGACCCAGTACTTC | CASSPSGRARETQYF
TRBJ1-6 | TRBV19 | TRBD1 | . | TGTGCCAGTAGTACCGGGACAGGGAATTCACCCCTCCACTTT | CASSTGTGNSPLHF
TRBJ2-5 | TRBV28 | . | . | TGTGCCAGCACGGGGAGCGGGGACACCCAAGAGACCCAGTACTTC | CASTGSGDTQETQYF
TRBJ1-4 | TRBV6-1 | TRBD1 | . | TGTGCCAGCAGTGGAAACAGGGGAGGAAAACTGTTTTTT | CASSGNRGGKLFF
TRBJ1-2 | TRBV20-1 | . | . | TGCAGTGCTAGTAATAGCTATGGCTACACCTTC | CSASNSYGYTF
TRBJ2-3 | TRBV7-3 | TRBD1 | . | TGTGCCAGCAGCTTAAGTCTCAGGGGACAGAACACAGATACGCAGTATTTT | CASSLSLRGQNTDTQYF
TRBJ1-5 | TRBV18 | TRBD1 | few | TGTGCCAGCTCACCCGGGACAGGGGTGAGCAATCAGCCCCAGCATTTT | CASSPGTGVSNQPQHF
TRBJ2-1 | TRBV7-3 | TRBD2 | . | TGTGCCAGCAGCCCAGCGGGGGCAAATGAGCAGTTCTTC | CASSPAGANEQFF
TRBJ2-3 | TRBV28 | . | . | TGTGCCAGCGGCCCGCAGGCAGATACGCAGTATTTT | CASGPQADTQYF
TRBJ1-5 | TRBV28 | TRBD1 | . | TGTGCCAGCAGGTGGGGTGACAGGGGGCACAATCAGCCCCAGCATTTT | CASRWGDRGHNQPQHF